The T cell receptor (beta chain) under discussion was sequenced for a study of radiation and T cells in renal cell carcinoma (dated by TCRdb to between 2020 and 2021). Regarding the research as a whole: Samples came from a clinical trial, in which primary renal cell carcinomas received 15 Gy stereotactic body radiation therapy followed by nephrectomy 4 weeks later. TCR beta sequencing covered approximately 50 samples in total, comprising some 26 tumors and about 27 peripheral blood samples. Across all 53 samples, several million unique CDR3 nucleotide sequences encoding some 2.6 million unique CDR3 amino acid sequences were identified.

The meaning of the sample's time point label: baseline pretreatment blood. The treatment or condition tag for this specimen amounts to: 15 Gy SBRT to primary tumor, nephrectomy 4 weeks later. Serial peripheral blood from radiation-treated patients was sampled at baseline, 2 weeks and 4 weeks after SBRT to track tumor-enriched clonotypes. All patients had renal cell carcinoma with clear cell pathology. Genomic DNA for TCR sequencing was prepared using the QIAamp DNA Blood Mini Kit (Qiagen). The analyses included just those samples that passed every quality control check. CDR1 and CDR2 are drawn from the germline V gene: MNHEY, SVGAGI. The CDR3 numbers 13 residues from cysteine through phenylalanine. The read is trimmed to its CDR3 DNA, 39 bases read in frame from base 1. V and J lose 5 bases and 0 bases, and a span of 7 bases separates them. Following the manufacturer's recommendations, the immunoSEQ kit was used to generate TCR beta libraries from genomic DNA. Library preparation used a first multiplex PCR with proprietary primers, then a second PCR adding unique barcodes, with bead cleanups after each round. A kit-provided positive control reaction and a negative control reaction were included in every sample batch. The final libraries underwent checking on an Agilent 4200 TapeStation D1000 ScreenTape, volumetric pooling, and quantification by qPCR. Sequencing was performed on an Illumina NextSeq500 with a MidOutput 150-cycle cartridge, and 156 Read1 and 15 Index1 cycles were run with kit custom primers. The pooled library was loaded at 0.8 to 1 pM, and approximately 20% PhiX control was spiked in. The original methods were these. Vendor-processed data were analyzed in R, and a clonotype was defined as all T cells sharing the same CDR3 nucleotide sequence. For clone abundance analyses, frequencies were normalized to the 10,000 most abundant clones in each sample. Public T cell clones, averaging fewer than five per sample, were removed before analysis. Tumor-enriched and baseline blood-enriched clonotypes were defined by at least a 32-fold difference in abundance between compartments. A beta-binomial differential abundance model was used to identify clonotypes that were expanded or contracted between blood time points. The Baroni-Urbani and Buser coefficient was used to measure tumor-blood repertoire similarity, and groups were compared with two-tailed Wilcoxon tests in R. Not all clones reach the TCRdb copy of this immuneACCESS table, which keeps in-frame sequences only. Checked studies attribute under half of the gap to unresolved V genes and leave the rest unexplained. From that table come the V and J calls and clone size; the DNA was used to work out D and trimming. The table for this sample lists some 140,000 clones; approximately 91% of them were counted only once. The ten largest clones capture 12% of the sample.

As for this clone: This receptor's antigen is unknown. Qualities for individual bases were not recorded, and no much larger clone is one base off.

What the authors observed across the whole study: Because pretreatment tumor biopsies were not available, the baseline intratumoral presence of clonotypes could not be determined. Tracking of blood repertoire dynamics stopped at less than five weeks after treatment, with no follow-up past that point. Top tumor clonotypes rose in blood from baseline to 2 weeks post-radiation, then contracted by 4 weeks, suggesting transient expansion of tumor-resident clones. Effects of radiation dose or scheduling on the TCR repertoire could not be addressed with the single-armed trial design.

The starting material was blood, obtained from a patient whose treatment included radiotherapy and nephrectomy. This chain is built from TRBV6-5 and TRBJ1-2; no D gene call is confident. This clonotype was sampled from a woman between 45 and 65 years old with renal cell carcinoma. CDR3 sequence: CASSMAANYGYTF. The sequenced DNA: TGTGCCAGCAGTATGGCAGCTAACTATGGCTACACCTTC.